Sequencing of this T cell receptor beta chain was carried out in a study of blood T cell repertoires in COVID-19. Study at large: Material from acute and convalescent COVID-19 was sourced from the United States, Italy and Spain. Sources were T cells, B-cell-depleted T cells, or PBMCs; the material itself was cDNA or gDNA.

The CDR3 totals 13 residues. Germline CDR1 is LNHDA and CDR2 is SQIVND (reference sequence). The V end was cut by 6 bases, the J end by 6 bases, with 14 bases between. Sequenced by immunoSEQ multiplex PCR; TCRdb stores in-frame clones only, minus some. The sample comprises roughly 60,000 clones, around 83% of which are singletons, and around 5.9% rests with the top ten. The receptor comes from a woman in her fifties or sixties with acute or convalescent COVID-19. J is TRBJ1-2 and V is TRBV19; tentatively, D is TRBD1 (5 bases). The sequenced sample consisted of peripheral blood. The CDR3: CASSPRDRHGYTF. The CDR3 DNA reads as TGTGCCAGTAGCCCGCGGGACCGCCATGGCTACACCTTC.